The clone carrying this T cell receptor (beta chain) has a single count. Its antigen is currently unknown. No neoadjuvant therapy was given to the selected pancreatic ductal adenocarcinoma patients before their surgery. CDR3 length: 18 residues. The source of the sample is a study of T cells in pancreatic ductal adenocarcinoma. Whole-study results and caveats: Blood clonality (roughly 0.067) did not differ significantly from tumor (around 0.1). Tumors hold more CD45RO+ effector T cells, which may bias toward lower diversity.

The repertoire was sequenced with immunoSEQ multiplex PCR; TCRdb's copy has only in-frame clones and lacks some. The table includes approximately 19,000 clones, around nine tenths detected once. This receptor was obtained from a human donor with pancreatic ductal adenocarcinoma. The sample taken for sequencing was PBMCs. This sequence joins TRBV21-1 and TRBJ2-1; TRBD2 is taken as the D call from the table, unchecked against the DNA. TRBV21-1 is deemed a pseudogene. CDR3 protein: CASSETQLAGGINNEQFF. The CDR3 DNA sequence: TGTGCCAGCAGCGAAACCCAGTTAGCGGGGGGCATTAACAATGAGCAGTTCTTC.